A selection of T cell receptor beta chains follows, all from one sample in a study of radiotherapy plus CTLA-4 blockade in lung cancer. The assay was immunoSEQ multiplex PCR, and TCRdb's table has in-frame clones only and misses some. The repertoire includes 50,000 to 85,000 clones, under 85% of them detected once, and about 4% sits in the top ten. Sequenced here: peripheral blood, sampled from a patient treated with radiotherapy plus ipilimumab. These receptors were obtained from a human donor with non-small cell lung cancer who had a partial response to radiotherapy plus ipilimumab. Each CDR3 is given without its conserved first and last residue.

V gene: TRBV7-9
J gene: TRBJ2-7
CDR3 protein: ASSSGLAGDNEQY

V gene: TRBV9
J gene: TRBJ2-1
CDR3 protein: ASSVAQGYNEQF

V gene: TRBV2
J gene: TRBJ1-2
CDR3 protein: ASSESNQQGGYT

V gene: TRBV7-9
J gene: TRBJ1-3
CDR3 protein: ASSPTGADGNTIY

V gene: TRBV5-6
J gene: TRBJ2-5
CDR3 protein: ASSISAGTQY

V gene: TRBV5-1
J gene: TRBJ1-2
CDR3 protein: ASSSGGAYGYT

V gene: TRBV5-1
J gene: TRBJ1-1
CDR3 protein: ASSFSSGRGSNTEAF

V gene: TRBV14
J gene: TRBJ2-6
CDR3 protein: ASSGTSSGANVLT

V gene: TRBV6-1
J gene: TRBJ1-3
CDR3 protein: ASSEGQGNTIY

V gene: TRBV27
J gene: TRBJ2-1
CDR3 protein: ASSLSDSSRGEQF

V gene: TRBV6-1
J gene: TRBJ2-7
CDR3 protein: ASSDPGLAGEDEQY

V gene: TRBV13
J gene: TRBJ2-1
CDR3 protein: ASSLRTSGRNYNEQF

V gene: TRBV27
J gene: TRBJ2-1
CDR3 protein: ASSLLLGGGAYNEQF

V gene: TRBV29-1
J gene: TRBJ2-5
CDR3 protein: SVSLPGLSQETQY

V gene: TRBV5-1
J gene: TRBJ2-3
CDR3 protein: ASSLAASGGRTDTQY

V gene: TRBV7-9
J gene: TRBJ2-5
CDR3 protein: ASSGVLAADQETQY

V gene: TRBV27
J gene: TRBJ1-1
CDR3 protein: ASSLTGGGLTEAF

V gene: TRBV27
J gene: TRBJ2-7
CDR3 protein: ASRPGQGFHEQY

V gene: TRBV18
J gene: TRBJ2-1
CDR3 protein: ASSPTSGSTNEQF

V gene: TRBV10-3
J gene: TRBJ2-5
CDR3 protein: AISVGHKQETQY

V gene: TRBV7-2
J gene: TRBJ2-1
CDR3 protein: ASSLVGVEQF

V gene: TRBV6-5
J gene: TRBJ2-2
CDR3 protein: ASSYWAGAGTGELF

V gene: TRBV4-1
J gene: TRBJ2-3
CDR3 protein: ASSQDISLAPTDTQY

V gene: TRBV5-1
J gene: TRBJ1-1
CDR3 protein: ASSFSPVGQLNTEAF

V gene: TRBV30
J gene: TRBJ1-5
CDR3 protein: ACNERGHQPQH

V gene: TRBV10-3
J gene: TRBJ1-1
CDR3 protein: ATRLEGNTEAF

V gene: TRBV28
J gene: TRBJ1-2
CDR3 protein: ASRTEDRGYGYT

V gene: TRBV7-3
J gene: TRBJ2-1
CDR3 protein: ASSPAVNEQF

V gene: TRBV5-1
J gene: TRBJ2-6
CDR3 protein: ASSSTSGAGANVLT

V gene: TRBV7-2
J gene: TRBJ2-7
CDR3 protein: ASSSGQGSQY

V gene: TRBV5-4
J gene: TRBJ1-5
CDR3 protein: ASSLLNQPQH

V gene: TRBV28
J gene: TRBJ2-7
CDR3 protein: ASSLPGTSSGEQY

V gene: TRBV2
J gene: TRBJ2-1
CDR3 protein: ASSEVIAGGSEQF

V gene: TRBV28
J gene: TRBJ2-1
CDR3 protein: ASSLPGSGRNEQF

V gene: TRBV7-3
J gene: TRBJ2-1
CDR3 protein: ASSQGASGIHEQF

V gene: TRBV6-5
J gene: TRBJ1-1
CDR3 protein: ASRQQGGGTEAF

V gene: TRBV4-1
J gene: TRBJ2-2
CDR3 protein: ASSQGLAGSPTSGELF

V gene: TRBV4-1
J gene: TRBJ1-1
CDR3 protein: ASSTDRTEAF

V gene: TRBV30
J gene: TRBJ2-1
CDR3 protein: AWSGGSHEQF

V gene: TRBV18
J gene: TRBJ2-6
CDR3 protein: ASSPGRLPGGRANVLT

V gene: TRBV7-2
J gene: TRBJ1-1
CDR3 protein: ASSLRWNTEAF

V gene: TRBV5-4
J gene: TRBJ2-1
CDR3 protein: ASSLGGGDEQF

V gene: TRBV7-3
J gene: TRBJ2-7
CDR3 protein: ASSSGLAGAYEQY

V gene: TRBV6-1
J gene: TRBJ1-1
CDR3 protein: ASFGTLNTEAF

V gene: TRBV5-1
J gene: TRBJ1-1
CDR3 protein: ASSSNGGAF

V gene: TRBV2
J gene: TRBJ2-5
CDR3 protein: ASSFDREETQY

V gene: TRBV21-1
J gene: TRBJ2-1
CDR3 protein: ASSKGTSGFSYNEQF

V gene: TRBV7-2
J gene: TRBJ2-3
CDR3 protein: ASTGMDTQY

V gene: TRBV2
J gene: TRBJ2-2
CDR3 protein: ASRGDGRAAGELF

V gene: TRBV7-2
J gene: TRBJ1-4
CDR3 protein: ASSFGQGEKLF

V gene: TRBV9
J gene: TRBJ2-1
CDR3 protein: ASSVAGSGGPGYNEQF

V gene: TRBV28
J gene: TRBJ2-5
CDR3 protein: ASSLSAIGEETQY

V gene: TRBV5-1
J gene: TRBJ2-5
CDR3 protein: ASSNRNQETQY

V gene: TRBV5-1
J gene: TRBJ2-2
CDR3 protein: ASSLQTGPTGELF

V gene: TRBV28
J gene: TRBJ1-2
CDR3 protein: ASSVGGEGYT

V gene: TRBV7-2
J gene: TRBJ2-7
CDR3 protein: ASSLGLAGTYEQY

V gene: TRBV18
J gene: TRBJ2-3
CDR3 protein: ASSPPVSSPDTQY